The entry that follows covers one TCR beta chain sequence. The antigen is not known. These data come from a study of post-analysis software for immune sequencing data. General observations from the study: Controls had significantly higher normalized Chao1 diversity than multiple sclerosis patients. Clustering by F measure revealed strong co-clustering among samples prepared together in one batch. The five TRBV segments detected at higher frequency in patients than in controls included TRBV5-6, TRBV5-1 and TRBV20-1.

TCR beta cDNA libraries included unique molecular identifiers. TCRdb passed the PCR reads through MiXCR, listing each CDR3 protein once. The top ten clones hold about an eighth of a sample with 380,000 or so distinct CDR3 sequences, about a third of them seen once. This CDR3 has 15 residues. Trimming removed 3 bases at V and 5 bases at J, with 16 bases between. The TCR comes from a girl between 5 and 17 years old with multiple sclerosis. The genes are TRBV12-3 or TRBV12-4 and TRBJ2-5; D unresolved. Sample: blood. For the CDR3, the DNA is TGTGCCAGCAGTTTCCGGGCCCAGGACGGGGAGACCCAGTACTTC. Its protein product is CASSFRAQDGETQYF.